A single sample is the source of the 4 T cell receptor beta chains below, sequenced in a study of beta chain features in type 1 diabetes. These receptors are not linked to any known antigen. Investigators reverse transcribed all isolated RNA, so they sequenced expressed TCRB transcripts. Sequenced by immunoSEQ multiplex PCR; TCRdb stores in-frame clones only, minus some. The table has around 240,000 clones, 16% seen once. The study, taken as a whole, reports: Moderate but significant shortening of TCRB CDR3s was recorded in all four CD4+ subsets from Type 1 diabetes patients.

Source material: naive CD4+ T cells from blood. The receptors stem from a man younger than 45 with type 1 diabetes.

V is TRBV29-1 and J is TRBJ2-7, with D perhaps TRBD2 (6 bases). V was trimmed by 6 bases and J by 4 bases, leaving 16 bases between them. This CDR3 spans 13 amino acids. CDR1 SQVTM and CDR2 ANQGSEA come from the germline V gene. For the CDR3, the DNA is TGCAGCGTCGGGACTGGATGGGGTTACGAGCAGTACTTC. Protein: CSVGTGWGYEQYF.

The chain links TRBV30 to TRBJ2-2; D gene uncertain. V was trimmed by 4 bases and J by 3 bases, leaving 15 bases between them. This CDR3 is 15 amino acids long. Per germline, CDR1 GTSNPN and CDR2 SVGIG (reference sequence). This CDR3 reads CAWNKGVGDTGELFF. In DNA, the CDR3 is TGTGCCTGGAATAAAGGCGTGGGCGACACCGGGGAGCTGTTTTTT.

V is TRBV27 and J is TRBJ1-2, with D possibly being TRBD1 (5 bases). The CDR3 is 13 amino acids. The V and J ends lost 3 bases and 4 bases respectively, with 9 bases between them. The germline gives CDR1 MNHEY, CDR2 SMNVEV (reference sequence). CDR3 DNA sequence: TGTGCCAGCAGTTTGTCAGGGTTCTATGGCTACACCTTC. The encoded protein is CASSLSGFYGYTF.

The gene calls are TRBV30 and TRBJ1-2; possible D gene TRBD1, 5 bases. Trimming removed 4 bases at V and 5 bases at J, with 11 bases between. Germline lookup yields CDR1 GTSNPN and CDR2 SVGIG (reference sequence). CDR3 size: 12 residues. This chain's CDR3 is CAWTKGIYGYTF. CDR3 sequence (DNA): TGTGCCTGGACAAAGGGGATTTATGGCTACACCTTC. The full variable domain, its missing parts supplied by reference TRBV30 and TRBJ1-2, is SQTIHQWPATLVQPVGSPLSLECTVEGTSNPNLYWYRQAAGRGLQLLFYSVGIGQISSEVPQNLSASRPQDRQFILSSKKLLLSDSGFYLCAWTKGIYGYTFGSGTRLTVV.